The 17 T cell receptor beta chains reported below all come from one sample, sequenced in a study of beta chain features in type 1 diabetes. Study-wide results and caveats: Across all four CD4+ subsets, people with type 1 diabetes showed modestly shorter TCRB CDR3s.

Their antigens remain unidentified. Sequencing targeted expressed TCRB transcripts, as all isolated RNA had been reverse transcribed. Measured with immunoSEQ multiplex PCR; TCRdb has only the in-frame clones, and not every one. The sample carries hundreds of thousands of clones, approximately 11% recorded once. The sample was naive CD4+ T cells from blood. The receptors were gathered from a young man with type 1 diabetes.

The sample holds a few counts of this clone. The genes are TRBV7-2 and TRBJ2-1; D possibly corresponds to TRBD2 (6 bases). The CDR3 has 13 amino acids. V was clipped by 8 bases and J by 6 bases, with 14 bases between them. CDR1 and CDR2 from the germline V gene are SGHTA and FQGNSA. CDR3 sequence: CASSRLGGNEQFF. DNA of the CDR3: TGTGCCAGCTCCAGACTAGGAGGCAATGAGCAGTTCTTC.

This sequence joins TRBV6-6 and TRBJ2-6; perhaps TRBD1 as D (6 bases). Trimming took off 0 bases at V and 0 bases at J, with 6 bases between the two ends. Germline values: CDR1 MNHNY, CDR2 SVGAGI (reference sequence). CDR3 length: 16 amino acids. The CDR3 spells CASSYSGGSGANVLTF. Written as DNA, the CDR3 is TGTGCCAGCAGTTACTCAGGGGGCTCTGGGGCCAACGTCCTGACTTTC.

This clone was seen a few times. This chain uses TRBV5-1 with TRBJ2-2, with TRBD1 as a possible D gene (6 bases). V lost 2 bases and J lost 6, with 8 bases in between. The germline CDR1 and CDR2 sequences are SGHRS and YFSETQ. This CDR3 contains 13 residues. Written as DNA, the CDR3 is TGCGCCAGCAGCTTAACAGGGTCCGGGGAGCTGTTTTTT. Translating gives CASSLTGSGELFF.

The rearrangement links TRBV11-2 to TRBJ1-1; D is possibly TRBD1 (5 bases). The V end lost 2 bases, the J end lost 1 base, and 8 bases lay between the germline ends. CDR3 length: 14 residues. Germline values: CDR1 SGHAT, CDR2 FQNNGV. The CDR3: CASSLRQPNTEAFF. The DNA for the CDR3 is TGTGCCAGCAGCTTAAGACAGCCGAACACTGAAGCTTTCTTT.

The sample holds a few counts of this clone. The chain is built from TRBV30 and TRBJ1-3; TRBD1 might be the D (5 bases). In germline, CDR1 is GTSNPN, CDR2 SVGIG (reference sequence). Trimming cost V 2 bases and J 0 bases, with 8 bases left between them. The CDR3 runs to 14 residues. The CDR3 here is CAWSRGNSGNTIYF. DNA of the CDR3: TGTGCCTGGAGTAGGGGAAACTCTGGAAACACCATATATTTT.

This clone was detected only a few times. The chain couples TRBV6-6 to TRBJ2-1; 8 bases are shared with TRBD2. J was trimmed by 9 bases and V by 10 bases; bases with no gene match: 14. CDR1 and CDR2 (germline): MNHNY, SVGAGI (reference sequence). The CDR3 extends over 14 amino acids. For the CDR3, the DNA is TGTGCCACTCAACTTGGCGGGGGGCGGAGTGAGCAGTTCTTC. This codes for CATQLGGGRSEQFF.

This clone was found a few times. The rearrangement links TRBV29-1 to TRBJ1-1; 7 positions agree with TRBD1. The CDR3 covers 14 residues. Germline CDR1 SQVTM, CDR2 ANQGSEA. The junction had 9 bases not matched to a gene; V was cut back by 4 bases and J by 4 bases. CDR3 sequence: CSVGGGRPSTEAFF. CDR3 nucleotides: TGCAGCGTTGGAGGGGGCAGGCCCAGCACTGAAGCTTTCTTT.

The CDR3 DNA sequence: TGTGCCAGCAGCCAGATGACAGGGCGACCTGGGGCCAACGTCCTGACTTTC. Protein: CASSQMTGRPGANVLTF. The gene calls are TRBV11-3 and TRBJ2-6; 7 nucleotides line up with TRBD1. The CDR3 runs to 17 residues. The J segment lost 2 bases and the V segment lost 5 bases, leaving 9 bases of the junction unmatched. Germline CDR1 SGHNT, CDR2 YENEEA.

J is TRBJ2-1 and V is TRBV6-4; D is perhaps TRBD2 (7 bases). Germline-derived CDR1 and CDR2 are MRHNA and SNTAGT. The V end lost 8 bases, the J end lost 0 bases, and 14 bases lay between the germline ends. This CDR3 is built from 15 residues. Here the CDR3 DNA reads TGTGCCAGCTCCCGGGGGGCCTACTCCTACAATGAGCAGTTCTTC. As protein: CASSRGAYSYNEQFF.

The chain is built from TRBV6-5 and TRBJ1-2; tentative D call: TRBD1 (5 bases). The V and J ends lost 1 base and 4 bases respectively, with 13 bases between them. Germline CDR1 reads MNHEY; CDR2 reads SVGAGI. The CDR3 spans 15 residues. The CDR3 coding sequence is TGTGCCAGCAGTTACTTCGGCAGGGCGGCCTATGGCTACACCTTC. It translates to CASSYFGRAAYGYTF.

The chain is built from TRBV14 and TRBJ2-3, with unresolved D. V lost 0 bases, J lost 6 bases, and 7 bases lay in between. The CDR3 is made up of 13 amino acids. CDR1 SGHDN and CDR2 FVKESK come from the germline V gene. Here the CDR3 DNA reads TGTGCCAGCAGCCAAGAGCATCGGGATACGCAGTATTTT. Translated: CASSQEHRDTQYF.

This clone was found a few times. The rearrangement links TRBV5-1 to TRBJ2-4; 9 bases line up with TRBD2. V shed 5 bases, J shed 2 bases, and the junction held 17 bases outside the gene matches. The germline V gene has CDR1 SGHRS and CDR2 YFSETQ. The CDR3 is 19 residues long. CDR3 in amino acids: CASRTKGGGAARPKNIQYF. The CDR3 coding sequence is TGCGCCAGCAGGACGAAAGGCGGGGGGGCCGCGCGGCCCAAAAACATTCAGTACTTC.

The CDR3: CASSPPGLVKTQYF. CDR3 bases: TGTGCCAGCAGTCCACCGGGACTAGTGAAGACCCAGTACTTC. The V call is TRBV28, the J call TRBJ2-5; 8 bases map to TRBD2. Germline assignment: CDR1 MDHEN and CDR2 SYDVKM. V lost 5 bases to trimming and J lost 6 bases; unmatched junction nucleotides: 8. This CDR3 is 14 amino acids long.

V and J are TRBV7-2 and TRBJ2-1; the match to TRBD2 covers 9 bases. Trimming at V came to 2 bases and at J to 7 bases, leaving 9 bases not matched to a gene. Germline CDR1 SGHTA, CDR2 FQGNSA. The CDR3 spans 16 residues. The CDR3 coding sequence is TGTGCCAGCAGCTTATTAGGGCGGGGGGGCCTTAATGAGCAGTTCTTC. Its protein product is CASSLLGRGGLNEQFF.

This clone was observed a few times. The rearrangement joins TRBV10-3 to TRBJ2-3; TRBD2 agrees at 11 bases. J was trimmed by 2 bases and V by 6 bases; bases with no gene match: 7. CDR1 ENHRY and CDR2 SYGVKD come from the germline V gene. The CDR3 covers 16 residues. The CDR3 sequence: CAIRGTSGTPTDTQYF. In nucleotides, the CDR3 is TGTGCCATCAGAGGGACTAGCGGAACTCCCACAGATACGCAGTATTTT.

The J gene is TRBJ2-3, the V gene TRBV28; 8 bases fit TRBD2. There are 18 residues in the CDR3. The J segment lost 2 bases and the V segment lost 4 bases, leaving 14 bases of the junction unmatched. Germline V gene lookup returns CDR1 MDHEN and CDR2 SYDVKM. The CDR3 is CASSSLIRGGGPTDTQYF. The CDR3 bases are TGTGCCAGCAGTTCCCTCATACGAGGCGGGGGGCCCACAGATACGCAGTATTTT. Looking up the rest from reference TRBV28 and TRBJ2-3 gives the full variable domain: DVKVTQSSRYLVKRTGEKVFLECVQDMDHENMFWYRQDPGLGLRLIYFSYDVKMKEKGDIPEGYSVSREKKERFSLILESASTNQTSMYLCASSSLIRGGGPTDTQYFGPGTRLTVL.

The rearrangement joins TRBV19 to TRBJ2-1, with D hard to call. The CDR3 length is 15 residues. V was shortened by 4 bases and J by 6 bases, with 16 bases between the two germline ends. The germline gives CDR1 LNHDA, CDR2 SQIVND (reference sequence). DNA for the CDR3: TGTGCCAGTAGTACTGATAGCCCATTCAGCAATGAGCAGTTCTTC. It codes for CASSTDSPFSNEQFF. Filled out from reference TRBV19 and TRBJ2-1, the complete variable domain reads DGGITQSPKYLFRKEGQNVTLSCEQNLNHDAMYWYRQDPGQGLRLIYYSQIVNDFQKGDIAEGYSVSREKKESFPLTVTSAQKNPTAFYLCASSTDSPFSNEQFFGPGTRLTVL.